The sequence of this TCR beta chain was determined in a study of T cell responses to AZD1222 COVID-19 vaccine. TCRdb's copy holds only in-frame clones and misses some; the assay was immunoSEQ multiplex PCR. The sample contains some 120,000 clones, more than 85% of which appear only once. A remark on this clone: What it binds is not known.

Findings and caveats of the study: Sampling captured repertoires only after the peak T cell response. Vaccine-associated CD4 TCRs ranged over spike, dominating at 160-218 and 743-854.

The clonotype was recovered from an adult in good health. This specimen was peripheral blood, taken on day 0 of AZD1222 vaccination.

CDR3 region: CAWSVQGESPLHF. CDR3 DNA sequence: TGTGCCTGGAGTGTACAGGGGGAGTCACCCCTCCACTTT. The V call is TRBV30, the J call TRBJ1-6; 8 bases fit TRBD1. The CDR3 totals 13 residues. J lost 10 bases, V lost 0 bases, and 2 bases had no gene match. Germline V gene sequence: CDR1 GTSNPN, CDR2 SVGIG (reference sequence).